Listed below are T cell receptor beta chains from one sample, sequenced in a study of blood T cell repertoires in COVID-19. Measured with immunoSEQ multiplex PCR; TCRdb has only the in-frame clones, and not every one. The sample has 250,000 to 300,000 clones; about four fifths are singletons. The specimen was PBMCs or T cells enriched from blood (not recorded which). The source of these receptors is a middle-aged man who had been exposed to COVID-19. Both conserved end residues are trimmed from each CDR3. D genes are given only for firm matches.

J gene	V gene	D gene	CDR3 protein
TRBJ1-5	TRBV6-1	.	ASSERGGASQPQH
TRBJ1-4	TRBV5-1	.	ASSSSGEGSEKLF
TRBJ2-7	TRBV3-1/TRBV3-2	.	ASSQEGQGSSYEQY
TRBJ1-6	TRBV7-8	TRBD1	ASSLAGQARSPLH
TRBJ2-3	TRBV27	TRBD2	ASSVAGGDTQY
TRBJ2-3	TRBV19	TRBD2	ASSIGGRAATDTQY
TRBJ1-2	TRBV24-1	.	ATSDLRRGGGGYT
TRBJ1-5	TRBV19	.	ASSIEPGHLNQPQH
TRBJ2-7	TRBV11-3	.	ASSPGAGGLNEQY
TRBJ2-4	TRBV6-5	.	ASRVDPGAKNIQY
TRBJ2-7	TRBV4-1	.	ASSHLLNRVEYEQY
TRBJ2-3	TRBV5-5	TRBD2	ASRLTSGTDTQY
TRBJ1-1	TRBV10-3	TRBD1	AIRAGTGETEAF
TRBJ1-5	TRBV21-1	.	ASSKALHCIGGQESNQPQH
TRBJ2-2	TRBV15	TRBD2	ATSSWGRDAQSGELF
TRBJ2-1	TRBV6-5	.	ASSRALTNEQF
TRBJ1-3	TRBV12-3/TRBV12-4	TRBD1	ASNTGAGNTIY
TRBJ2-7	TRBV2	.	ASSERGGGRKQY
TRBJ2-1	TRBV13	TRBD2	ASSPRGGEASYNEQF
TRBJ2-7	TRBV7-9	TRBD2	ASSASTSLLYEQY
TRBJ1-2	TRBV30	.	ACQNVYGYT
TRBJ1-5	TRBV10-2	.	ASSGTDSNQPQH
TRBJ2-1	TRBV6-5	TRBD2	ASSTSGPYNEQF
TRBJ1-1	TRBV15	.	ATNSGLNTEAF
TRBJ2-7	TRBV20-1	TRBD2	SASLAGGPGEQY
TRBJ2-5	TRBV9	TRBD2	ASSVEAGGVETQY
TRBJ2-2	TRBV5-4	TRBD2	ASSPPLAGATGELF
TRBJ2-3	TRBV30	.	AWSVRVADTQY
TRBJ1-2	TRBV3-1/TRBV3-2	.	ASSQEGEGYNYGYT
TRBJ1-1	TRBV3-1/TRBV3-2	.	ASSHDSNTEAF
TRBJ2-6	TRBV10-2	.	ASSVKQGSGANVLT
TRBJ1-1	TRBV10-3	TRBD1	AARQGMNTEAF
TRBJ2-1	TRBV10-3	TRBD2	ATNKEREGREEF
TRBJ2-1	TRBV9	.	ASICRETRHNEQF
TRBJ2-2	TRBV4-1	TRBD2	ASSQSGRNTGELF
TRBJ2-3	TRBV4-2	TRBD2	ASSQAPGGRRPDTQY
TRBJ2-2	TRBV24-1	TRBD2	ATSDRLAPRGELF
TRBJ1-2	TRBV29-1	TRBD1	SVSDRVGGYT
TRBJ1-5	TRBV19	.	ASSADRSLSPQH
TRBJ1-1	TRBV12-3/TRBV12-4	.	ASSFRGLTEAF
TRBJ2-7	TRBV19	TRBD1	ASSTHRGNYEQY
TRBJ1-5	TRBV6-5	TRBD1	ASSYTGELGQPQH
TRBJ2-2	TRBV11-3	TRBD1	ASQRTGAFGELF
TRBJ2-7	TRBV6-5	TRBD1	ASSYQSTGYEQY
TRBJ1-5	TRBV19	TRBD1	AGGTGDQPQH
TRBJ2-7	TRBV24-1	TRBD1	ATRGDRGDEQY
TRBJ2-3	TRBV7-6	TRBD2	ASSPGTSGNTDTQY
TRBJ1-1	TRBV6-5	.	ASSSRGYRSEAF
TRBJ2-3	TRBV5-1	.	ASSLSRIITDTQY
TRBJ2-3	TRBV29-1	.	SVRQGLPTDTQY
TRBJ1-5	TRBV2	.	ASSVQGRGYNQPQH
TRBJ2-7	TRBV12-5	.	ASGLTMKQASYEQY
TRBJ2-7	TRBV27	TRBD2	ASSLSLAGAYEQY
TRBJ2-5	TRBV7-2	TRBD2	ASSLMPSGVQETQY